This paragraph covers one T cell receptor beta chain sequence. Its antigen is still unknown. The entry originates in a study of Ad26.COV2.S vaccination and SARS-CoV-2 variants. The study's findings and limits: Substantial breadth was reportedly displayed by spike-specific CD8+ and CD4+ T cell responses after vaccination. TCR breadth and depth estimates may have understated total T cell responses.

Treatment: some 20 received Ad26.COV2.S at low or high dose, single or two shots; a few received placebo; per-sample allocation not given. Samples were taken on day 63 after the first vaccine or placebo injection. In Boston, the donor was an adult between 18-55 years of age. The vaccine delivered Wuhan-strain SARS-CoV-2 spike through an Ad26 vector. Germline CDR1 and CDR2: LGHNT and FRNRAP. This CDR3 region has 14 residues. Trimming removed 5 bases from V and 1 base from J, with 11 bases in between. The method was immunoSEQ multiplex PCR; TCRdb's version includes in-frame clones alone and lacks a portion of them. Of about 320,000 clones listed, about 86% are singletons.

Sequencing was performed on peripheral blood, taken in a trial of Ad26.COV2.S vaccine versus placebo. This receptor was identified in a person between 18 and 59 years old who received the Ad26.COV2.S COVID-19 vaccine or a placebo. The J gene is TRBJ1-1, the V gene TRBV12-5, with a possible D match to TRBD1 (6 bases). CDR3 coding DNA: TGTGCTAGTGGTCGAGGGGGAAAGAACACTGAAGCTTTCTTT. This codes for CASGRGGKNTEAFF.